The next 26 T cell receptor beta chains were all read from a single sample in a study of brain T cells in children with intractable seizures. Data came from immunoSEQ multiplex PCR; TCRdb stores just in-frame clones and leaves some out. The table includes 300,000 to 400,000 clones, over 90% detected once. This sample's time point: blood from clinic visit 5 months post-surgery; TSC patient then seizure free. Sequenced here: peripheral blood, sampled about 5 months after surgery. These receptors all come from a boy under three years old with tuberous sclerosis and intractable seizures.

The chain couples TRBV10-3 to TRBJ1-3; D ambiguous. V lost 4 bases and J lost 0, with 7 bases in between. The CDR3 has 14 amino acids. CDR1 and CDR2 from the germline V gene are ENHRY and SYGVKD. For the CDR3, the DNA is TGTGCCATCAGTGGGGATCCCTCTGGAAACACCATATATTTT. Protein sequence: CAISGDPSGNTIYF.

V is TRBV9 and J is TRBJ1-1, with 8 bases fitting TRBD1. V lost 4 bases, J lost 3 bases, and 14 bases stayed unmatched. Germline V CDR1 and CDR2: SGDLS, YYNGEE. The CDR3 extends over 17 amino acids. CDR3 sequence: CASSPQGVVGLDTEAFF. CDR3 in DNA: TGTGCCAGCAGCCCACAGGGGGTGGTTGGGTTGGACACTGAAGCTTTCTTT.

This chain joins TRBV11-3 and TRBJ1-4; D perhaps matches TRBD1 (5 bases). V was trimmed by 5 bases and J by 4 bases, leaving 11 bases between them. From germline, CDR1 is SGHNT and CDR2 YENEEA. This CDR3 comprises 14 residues. The CDR3 here is CASSQGANNEKLFF. In DNA form, the CDR3 reads TGTGCCAGCAGCCAAGGGGCCAATAATGAAAAACTGTTTTTT.

The rearrangement uses TRBV5-1 and TRBJ2-7; D is possibly TRBD2 (5 bases). Germline assignment: CDR1 SGHRS and CDR2 YFSETQ. The length of the CDR3 is 12 residues. V was pared by 7 bases and J by 5 bases, with 13 bases between. CDR3 sequence (DNA): TGCGCCAGCCGAGAGGGAGTTGACGAGCAGTACTTC. This translates into CASREGVDEQYF.

The chain is built from TRBV7-9 and TRBJ2-1; D unresolved. V was clipped by 1 base and J by 5 bases, with 9 bases between them. Germline CDR1 reads SEHNR; CDR2 reads FQNEAQ (reference sequence). This CDR3 is 14 amino acids long. This chain's CDR3 is CASSLVRSDNEQFF. CDR3 sequence (DNA): TGTGCCAGCAGCTTAGTACGGAGCGACAATGAGCAGTTCTTC. Supplemented by reference TRBV7-9 and TRBJ2-1, the full variable domain reads DTGVSQNPRHKITKRGQNVTFRCDPISEHNRLYWYRQTLGQGPEFLTYFQNEAQLEKSRLLSDRFSAERPKGSFSTLEIQRTEQGDSAMYLCASSLVRSDNEQFFGPGTRLTVL.

This chain links TRBV24-1 with TRBJ2-1, with no clear D. Trimming took 1 base from V and 0 from J, leaving 9 bases between them. The V gene's germline CDR1 is KGHDR and CDR2 SFDVKD. The CDR3 loop spans 16 amino acids. The chain's CDR3 is CATSDFKDDSYNEQFF. Here the CDR3 DNA reads TGTGCCACCAGTGATTTCAAGGACGACTCCTACAATGAGCAGTTCTTC.

Turning to this clone: This sample also contains other DNA sequences that code for the same CDR3. This chain connects TRBV9 to TRBJ1-1; no firm D call. This CDR3 spans 13 amino acids. CDR1 is SGDLS, CDR2 YYNGEE, per germline. With 0 bases removed from V and 0 bases from J, the gap between germline ends came to 3 bases. CDR3 DNA sequence: TGTGCCAGCAGCGTAGACGTGAACACTGAAGCTTTCTTT. Its translation: CASSVDVNTEAFF.

The V and J genes are TRBV5-1 and TRBJ2-3; tentatively, D is TRBD2 (6 bases). V shed 2 bases and J shed 3 bases, with 16 bases lying between them. The CDR3 is 16 amino acids. Per the germline V gene, CDR1 is SGHRS and CDR2 is YFSETQ. CDR3 coding DNA: TGCGCCAGCAGCTTCCGCCCGGGTGGGGGGACAGATACGCAGTATTTT. Its translation: CASSFRPGGGTDTQYF.

The rearrangement joins TRBV10-3 to TRBJ2-3; D is uncertain. Between the trimmed V and J ends, which lost 2 bases and 6 bases, there was a span of 3 bases. CDR1 is ENHRY and CDR2 is SYGVKD in the germline V gene. This CDR3 spans 11 amino acids. The CDR3 loop reads CAISEVDTQYF. The DNA for the CDR3 is TGTGCCATCAGTGAGGTGGATACGCAGTATTTT.

The V call is TRBV27, the J call TRBJ2-5, with D unclear. The germline CDR1 and CDR2 sequences are MNHEY and SMNVEV (reference sequence). The CDR3 contains 14 residues. V gave up 3 bases and J gave up 5 bases, with 13 bases separating them. DNA of the CDR3: TGTGCCAGCAGTTTCTTCGGGTCGGAGGAGACCCAGTACTTC. Its translation: CASSFFGSEETQYF.

The chain carries TRBV4-1 and TRBJ1-3; the D is unclear. The CDR3 totals 14 residues. V was shortened by 6 bases and J by 4 bases, with 13 bases between the two germline ends. The germline CDR1 and CDR2 sequences are MGHRA and YSYEKL. CDR3 bases: TGCGCCAGCAGTTACCAGGTGGGAGGAAACACCATATATTTT. Its protein product is CASSYQVGGNTIYF.

This chain links TRBV12-3 or TRBV12-4 with TRBJ1-1; no definite D call. Trimming removed 6 bases from V and 1 base from J, with 9 bases in between. CDR3 size: 13 residues. CDR3: CASRKTANTEAFF. CDR3 coding DNA: TGTGCCAGCAGGAAGACGGCGAACACTGAAGCTTTCTTT.

The chain carries TRBV2 and TRBJ2-7; 9 positions agree with TRBD1. Germline V gives CDR1 SNHLY, CDR2 FYNNEI. The CDR3 loop spans 13 amino acids. V shed 9 bases and J 4 bases; nucleotides not matched to a gene: 7. CDR3 DNA: TGTGCCAGTTCCGGGACAGGGAAATACGAGCAGTACTTC. It encodes CASSGTGKYEQYF.

This sequence joins TRBV30 and TRBJ2-7; D not resolved. Germline CDR1 GTSNPN, CDR2 SVGIG (reference sequence). Trimming took 0 bases from V and 3 from J, leaving 9 bases between them. The length of the CDR3 is 13 residues. CDR3 coding DNA: TGTGCCTGGAGTGTAGGTGGGGTCTACGAGCAGTACTTC. It encodes CAWSVGGVYEQYF.

This sequence joins TRBV2 and TRBJ1-5; D perhaps matches TRBD1 (5 bases). The CDR3 consists of 16 residues. V was pared by 0 bases and J by 2 bases, with 11 bases between. Germline V lookup: CDR1 SNHLY, CDR2 FYNNEI. CDR3 DNA: TGTGCCAGCAGTGAAGCGCTGGGGCTGGGCAATCAGCCCCAGCATTTT. Protein sequence: CASSEALGLGNQPQHF.

This clone appeared a single time. V gene TRBV11-3 combines with J gene TRBJ1-1; D ambiguous. Per germline, CDR1 SGHNT and CDR2 YENEEA. Trimming took off 3 bases at V and 5 bases at J, with 7 bases between the two ends. The CDR3 is 12 amino acids. The chain's CDR3 is CASSFPGTEAFF. The CDR3 coding sequence is TGTGCCAGCAGCTTTCCCGGGACTGAAGCTTTCTTT.

By share, this clone counts as medium-sized. Here the CDR3 reads CASSGYGQRPTTDTQYF. As DNA, the CDR3 is TGTGCCAGCAGTGGTTATGGACAGCGCCCCACCACAGATACGCAGTATTTT. This sequence joins TRBV25-1 and TRBJ2-3; D possibly corresponds to TRBD1 (6 bases). Deletions cut 4 bases from V and 2 bases from J, with 19 bases between. This CDR3 region has 17 residues. Per the germline V gene, CDR1 is MGHDK and CDR2 is SYGVNS.

The chain recombines TRBV25-1 with TRBJ2-1; D may be TRBD2 (5 bases). The ends were cut back, 1 base at V and 4 bases at J, with 14 bases in the middle. Per germline, CDR1 MGHDK and CDR2 SYGVNS. The CDR3 is 16 residues long. The CDR3 here is CASSEFSRGLYNEQFF. The CDR3 coding sequence is TGTGCCAGCAGTGAATTCTCCCGGGGATTGTACAATGAGCAGTTCTTC.

The chain has TRBV20-1 and TRBJ2-5, with TRBD2 matching over 8 bases. The V gene's germline CDR1 is DFQATT and CDR2 SNEGSKA (reference sequence). This CDR3 is built from 14 residues. The junction had 4 bases not matched to a gene; V was cut back by 3 bases and J by 1 base. CDR3 sequence (DNA): TGCAGTGCTAGTGCGGGGGGTTTCCAAGAGACCCAGTACTTC. This encodes CSASAGGFQETQYF.

This clone was detected once. The V and J genes are TRBV16 and TRBJ2-3; tentative D call: TRBD1 (5 bases). V shed 1 base and J shed 2 bases, with 13 bases lying between them. The CDR3 sequence is 16 residues long. Per the germline V gene, CDR1 is KGHSY and CDR2 is FQNENV. CDR3 residues: CASSQWGRVNTDTQYF. In DNA, the CDR3 is TGTGCCAGCAGCCAATGGGGCAGGGTCAACACAGATACGCAGTATTTT.

In this sample, this clone turned up a few times. The chain carries TRBV4-1 and TRBJ2-7; D is unclear. The germline V gene encodes CDR1 MGHRA and CDR2 YSYEKL. The CDR3 has 15 amino acids. V lost 1 base to trimming and J lost 2 bases, with 12 bases between them. Here the CDR3 DNA reads TGCGCCAGCAGCCAAGCCCGACTTGCCCCCTACGAGCAGTACTTC. Its translation: CASSQARLAPYEQYF.

The chain carries TRBV6-5 and TRBJ2-7, with D hard to call. This CDR3 spans 15 amino acids. V was trimmed by 0 bases and J by 0 bases, leaving 9 bases between them. Germline CDR1 MNHEY, CDR2 SVGAGI. CDR3 protein: CASSYSVLNSYEQYF. CDR3 sequence (DNA): TGTGCCAGCAGTTACTCGGTCCTTAACTCCTACGAGCAGTACTTC.

The chain has TRBV10-3 and TRBJ1-1; D might be TRBD1 (5 bases). Germline V gene lookup returns CDR1 ENHRY and CDR2 SYGVKD. Trimming took 10 bases from V and 4 from J, leaving 16 bases between them. This CDR3 is 13 amino acids long. The CDR3 DNA reads TGTGCCACCCGGGGGGGGGTGGGCACTGAAGCTTTCTTT. It codes for CATRGGVGTEAFF.

The chain has TRBV29-1 and TRBJ2-1; maybe TRBD1 (5 bases). V dropped 4 bases and J dropped 7 bases, with 20 bases sitting between them. The CDR3 has 15 amino acids. CDR1 is SQVTM, CDR2 ANQGSEA, per germline. For the CDR3, the DNA is TGCAGCGTTGGGACCTGGAGCAGGGCGACAAATGAGCAGTTCTTC. Translation: CSVGTWSRATNEQFF.

The chain recombines TRBV28 with TRBJ2-5, with 7 nucleotides matching TRBD2. CDR1 is MDHEN and CDR2 is SYDVKM in the germline V gene. With 5 bases clipped from V and 5 bases from J, the junction kept 11 bases outside the gene matches. The CDR3 loop spans 15 amino acids. CDR3 DNA sequence: TGTGCCAGCAGTCTACCGCCGACCGGGAGGGAGACCCAGTACTTC. This codes for CASSLPPTGRETQYF.

The rearrangement links TRBV13 to TRBJ1-1, with D perhaps matching TRBD1 (6 bases). Germline-derived CDR1 and CDR2 are PRHDT and FYEKMQ (reference sequence). Trimming left V 5 bases short and J 6 bases short, with 16 bases between. The CDR3 totals 14 residues. The CDR3 bases are TGTGCCAGCAGCCCCACAGGGTTCACATCTGAAGCTTTCTTT. Translation: CASSPTGFTSEAFF.